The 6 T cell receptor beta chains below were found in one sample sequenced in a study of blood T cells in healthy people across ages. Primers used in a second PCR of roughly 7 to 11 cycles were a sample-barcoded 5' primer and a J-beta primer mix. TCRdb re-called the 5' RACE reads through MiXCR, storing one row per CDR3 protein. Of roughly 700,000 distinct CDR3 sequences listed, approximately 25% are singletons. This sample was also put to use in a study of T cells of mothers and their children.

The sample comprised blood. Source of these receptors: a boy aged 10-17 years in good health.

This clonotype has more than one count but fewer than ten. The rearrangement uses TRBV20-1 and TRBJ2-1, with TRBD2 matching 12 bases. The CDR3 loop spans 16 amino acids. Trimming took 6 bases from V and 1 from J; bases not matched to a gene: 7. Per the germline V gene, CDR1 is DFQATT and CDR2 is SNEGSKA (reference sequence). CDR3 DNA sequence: TGCAGTGCACTTGAGGGACTAGCGGGTTCCTACAATGAGCAGTTCTTC. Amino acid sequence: CSALEGLAGSYNEQFF.

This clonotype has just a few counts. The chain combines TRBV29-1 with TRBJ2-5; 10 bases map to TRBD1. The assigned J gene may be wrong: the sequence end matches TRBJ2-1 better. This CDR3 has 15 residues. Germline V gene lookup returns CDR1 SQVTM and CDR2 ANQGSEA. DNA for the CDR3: TGCAGCGTTCCGCCGGGACAGGGGACAGACAATGAGCAGTTCTTC. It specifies CSVPPGQGTDNEQFF.

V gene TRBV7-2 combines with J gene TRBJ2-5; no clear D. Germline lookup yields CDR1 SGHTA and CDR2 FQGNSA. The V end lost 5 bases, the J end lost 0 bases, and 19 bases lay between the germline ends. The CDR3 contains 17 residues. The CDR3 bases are TGTGCCAGCAGCCGCGGTCCCTCTCCCTCCGACCAAGAGACCCAGTACTTC. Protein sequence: CASSRGPSPSDQETQYF.

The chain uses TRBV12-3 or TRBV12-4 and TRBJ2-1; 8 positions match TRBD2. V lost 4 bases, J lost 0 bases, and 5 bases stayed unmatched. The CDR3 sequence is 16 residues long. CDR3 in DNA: TGTGCCAGCAGTTCGGCCGGGACTAGCTCCTACAATGAGCAGTTCTTC. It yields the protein CASSSAGTSSYNEQFF.

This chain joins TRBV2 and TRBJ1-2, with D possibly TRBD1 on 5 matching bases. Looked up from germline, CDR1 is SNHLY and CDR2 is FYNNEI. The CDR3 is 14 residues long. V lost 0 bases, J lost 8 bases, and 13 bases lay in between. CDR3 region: CASSEARGSWGYTF. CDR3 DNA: TGTGCCAGCAGTGAAGCAAGGGGCAGTTGGGGCTACACCTTC.

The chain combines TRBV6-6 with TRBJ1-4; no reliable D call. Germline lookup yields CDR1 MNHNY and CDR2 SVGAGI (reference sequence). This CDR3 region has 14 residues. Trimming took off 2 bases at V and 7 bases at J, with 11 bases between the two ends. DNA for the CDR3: TGTGCCAGCAGTTACGTGCCCCCCAGTGAAAAACTGTTTTTT. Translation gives CASSYVPPSEKLFF.